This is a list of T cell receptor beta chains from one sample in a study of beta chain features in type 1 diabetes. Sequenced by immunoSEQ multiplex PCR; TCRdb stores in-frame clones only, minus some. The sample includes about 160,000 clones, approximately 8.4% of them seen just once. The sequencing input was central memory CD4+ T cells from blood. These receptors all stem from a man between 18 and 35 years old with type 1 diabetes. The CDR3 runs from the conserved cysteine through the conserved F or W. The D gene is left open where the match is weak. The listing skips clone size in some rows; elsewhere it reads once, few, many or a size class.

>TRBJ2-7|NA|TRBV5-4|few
CASSLDRGSYEQYF
TGTGCCAGCAGCTTGGATCGGGGCTCCTACGAGCAGTACTTC
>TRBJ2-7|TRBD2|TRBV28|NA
CASSPGTSGRGEQYF
TGTGCCAGCAGCCCCGGGACTAGCGGGAGAGGGGAGCAGTACTTC
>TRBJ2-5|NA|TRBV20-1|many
CSARLQETQYF
TGCAGTGCTAGACTCCAAGAGACCCAGTACTTC
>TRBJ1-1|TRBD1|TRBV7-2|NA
CASSLAEGQGEAFF
TGTGCCAGCAGCTTAGCGGAGGGACAGGGTGAAGCTTTCTTT
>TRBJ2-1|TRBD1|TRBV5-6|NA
CASSSYGTAFYNEQFF
TGTGCCAGCAGCTCCTATGGGACAGCCTTCTACAATGAGCAGTTCTTC
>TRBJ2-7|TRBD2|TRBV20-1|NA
CSAAGNEQYF
TGCAGTGCAGCGGGGAACGAGCAGTACTTC
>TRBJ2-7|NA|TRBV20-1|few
CSARVSAEQYF
TGCAGTGCTAGGGTTAGCGCCGAGCAGTACTTC
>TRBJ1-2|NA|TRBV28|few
CASSLRVGGYTF
TGTGCCAGCAGTTTGAGGGTGGGTGGCTACACCTTC
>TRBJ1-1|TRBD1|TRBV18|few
CASSPGQGLTEAFF
TGTGCCAGCTCACCGGGACAGGGTTTGACTGAAGCTTTCTTT
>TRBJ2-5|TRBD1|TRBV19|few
CATGDRRSETQYF
TGTGCCACCGGGGACAGGAGGTCAGAGACCCAGTACTTC